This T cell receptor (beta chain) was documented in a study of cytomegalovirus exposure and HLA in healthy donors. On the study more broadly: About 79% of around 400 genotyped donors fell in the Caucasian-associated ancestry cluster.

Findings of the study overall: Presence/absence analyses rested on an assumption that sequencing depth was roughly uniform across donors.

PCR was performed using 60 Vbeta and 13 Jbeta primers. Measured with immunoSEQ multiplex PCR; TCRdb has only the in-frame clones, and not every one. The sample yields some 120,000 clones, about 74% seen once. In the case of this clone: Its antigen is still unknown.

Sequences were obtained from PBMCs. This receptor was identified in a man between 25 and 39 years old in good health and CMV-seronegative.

The chain's CDR3 is CAWRAVPTDYGYTF. The CDR3 nucleotides are TGTGCCTGGAGAGCAGTTCCCACAGACTATGGCTACACCTTC. This chain uses TRBV30 with TRBJ1-2; D is undetermined. The CDR3 consists of 14 residues. Germline CDR1 GTSNPN, CDR2 SVGIG (reference sequence). V lost 3 bases to trimming and J lost 3 bases, with 14 bases between them.